This TCR beta chain was documented in a study of blood T cell repertoires in COVID-19. The overall study: The study drew acute and convalescent COVID-19 samples from the United States, Italy and Spain.

CDR1 KGHSH and CDR2 LQKENI come from the germline V gene. Trimming took 0 bases from V and 2 from J, leaving 11 bases between them. CDR3 length: 15 residues. Authors' data handling: Nucleated cell counts were estimated from reference gene primer amplification. TCRdb keeps only in-frame clones here, not all; method: immunoSEQ multiplex PCR. V and J calls and clone size follow that table, whereas D and trimming were derived from the DNA. The sample shows 75,000 or so clones, over 75% of them seen only once. The TCR originated in a man between 65 and 85 years old with acute or convalescent COVID-19. The chain links TRBV18 to TRBJ2-7; D unclear. The sequenced sample consisted of peripheral blood. In nucleotides, the CDR3 is TGTGCCAGCTCACCACCGGGCGTCCGTACCTACGAGCAGTACTTC. It translates to CASSPPGVRTYEQYF.